A single T cell receptor (beta chain) is shown here with its context. This sample was taken from a study of shared clonotypes between healthy human individuals. TCRdb's copy holds only in-frame clones and misses some; the assay was immunoSEQ multiplex PCR. The sample comprises about 490,000 clones, 60% to 85% of which are singletons, and about an eighth rests with the top ten. The length of the CDR3 is 16 residues. Sequenced sample: PBMCs. The chain links TRBV21-1 to TRBJ1-1. TRBV21-1 is labeled a pseudogene. This clonotype originated in a woman between 40 and 50 years old in good health. Some clones in this sample may be carry-over from other donors' samples. CDR3 bases: TGTGCCAGCAGCAAACGGTCCGGTATATACAATCTGAGGGCTTTCTTT. This translates into CASSKRSGIYNLRAFF.